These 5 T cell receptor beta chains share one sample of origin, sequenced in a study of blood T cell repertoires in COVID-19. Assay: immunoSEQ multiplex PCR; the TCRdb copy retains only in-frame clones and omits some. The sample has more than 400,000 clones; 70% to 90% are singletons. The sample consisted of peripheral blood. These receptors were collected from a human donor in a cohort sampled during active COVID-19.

CDR3 coding DNA: TGTGCCAGCAGCTTGGGGACAGGCTTCTCCTACAATGAGCAGTTCTTC. This translates into CASSLGTGFSYNEQFF. The chain uses TRBV11-1 and TRBJ2-1; 8 positions match TRBD1. The J segment lost 0 bases and the V segment lost 3 bases, leaving 4 bases of the junction unmatched. Germline V gene data show CDR1 as SGHAT and CDR2 as FQDESV (reference sequence). This CDR3 contains 16 residues.

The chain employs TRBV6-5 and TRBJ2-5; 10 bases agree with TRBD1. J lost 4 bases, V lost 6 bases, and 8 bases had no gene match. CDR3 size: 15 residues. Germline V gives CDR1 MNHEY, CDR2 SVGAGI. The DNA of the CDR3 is TGTGCCAGCAGGCCGGGGGGACAGGGGTTAGAGACCCAGTACTTC. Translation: CASRPGGQGLETQYF.

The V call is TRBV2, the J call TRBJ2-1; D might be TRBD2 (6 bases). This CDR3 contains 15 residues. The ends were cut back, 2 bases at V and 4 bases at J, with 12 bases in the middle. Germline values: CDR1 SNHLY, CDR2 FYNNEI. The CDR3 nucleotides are TGTGCCAGCAGTGAACGGAGGGAAAGGTACAATGAGCAGTTCTTC. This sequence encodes CASSERRERYNEQFF. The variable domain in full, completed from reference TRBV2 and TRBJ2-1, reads EPEVTQTPSHQVTQMGQEVILRCVPISNHLYFYWYRQILGQKVEFLVSFYNNEISEKSEIFDDQFSVERPDGSNFTLKIRSTKLEDSAMYFCASSERRERYNEQFFGPGTRLTVL.

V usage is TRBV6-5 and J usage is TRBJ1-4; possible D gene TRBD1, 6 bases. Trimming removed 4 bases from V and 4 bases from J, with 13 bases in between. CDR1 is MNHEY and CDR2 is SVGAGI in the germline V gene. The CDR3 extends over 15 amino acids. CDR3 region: CASSSGQHINEKLFF. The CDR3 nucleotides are TGTGCCAGCAGTTCAGGACAGCACATTAATGAAAAACTGTTTTTT.

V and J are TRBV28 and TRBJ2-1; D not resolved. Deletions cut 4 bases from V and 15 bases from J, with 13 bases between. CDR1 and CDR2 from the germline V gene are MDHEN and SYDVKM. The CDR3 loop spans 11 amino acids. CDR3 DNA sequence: TGTGCCAGCAGTTCCCGCCAAGCGTGGTTCTTC. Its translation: CASSSRQAWFF.